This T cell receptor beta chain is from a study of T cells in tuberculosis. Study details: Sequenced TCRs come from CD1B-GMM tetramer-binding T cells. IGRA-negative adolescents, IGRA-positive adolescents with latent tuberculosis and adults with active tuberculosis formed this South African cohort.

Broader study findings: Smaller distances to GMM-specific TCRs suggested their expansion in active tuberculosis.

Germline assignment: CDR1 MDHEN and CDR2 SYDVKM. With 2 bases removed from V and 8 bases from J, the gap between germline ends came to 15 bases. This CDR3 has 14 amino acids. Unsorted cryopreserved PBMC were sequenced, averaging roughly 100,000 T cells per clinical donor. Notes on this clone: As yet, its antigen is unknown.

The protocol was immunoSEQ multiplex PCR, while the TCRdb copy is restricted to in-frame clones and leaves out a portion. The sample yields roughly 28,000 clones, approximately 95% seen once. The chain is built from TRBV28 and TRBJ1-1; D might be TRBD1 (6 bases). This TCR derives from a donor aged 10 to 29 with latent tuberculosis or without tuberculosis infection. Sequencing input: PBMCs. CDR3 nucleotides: TGTGCCAGCAGTTTAATTCTGGGGGCGACCGAAGCTTTCTTT. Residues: CASSLILGATEAFF.